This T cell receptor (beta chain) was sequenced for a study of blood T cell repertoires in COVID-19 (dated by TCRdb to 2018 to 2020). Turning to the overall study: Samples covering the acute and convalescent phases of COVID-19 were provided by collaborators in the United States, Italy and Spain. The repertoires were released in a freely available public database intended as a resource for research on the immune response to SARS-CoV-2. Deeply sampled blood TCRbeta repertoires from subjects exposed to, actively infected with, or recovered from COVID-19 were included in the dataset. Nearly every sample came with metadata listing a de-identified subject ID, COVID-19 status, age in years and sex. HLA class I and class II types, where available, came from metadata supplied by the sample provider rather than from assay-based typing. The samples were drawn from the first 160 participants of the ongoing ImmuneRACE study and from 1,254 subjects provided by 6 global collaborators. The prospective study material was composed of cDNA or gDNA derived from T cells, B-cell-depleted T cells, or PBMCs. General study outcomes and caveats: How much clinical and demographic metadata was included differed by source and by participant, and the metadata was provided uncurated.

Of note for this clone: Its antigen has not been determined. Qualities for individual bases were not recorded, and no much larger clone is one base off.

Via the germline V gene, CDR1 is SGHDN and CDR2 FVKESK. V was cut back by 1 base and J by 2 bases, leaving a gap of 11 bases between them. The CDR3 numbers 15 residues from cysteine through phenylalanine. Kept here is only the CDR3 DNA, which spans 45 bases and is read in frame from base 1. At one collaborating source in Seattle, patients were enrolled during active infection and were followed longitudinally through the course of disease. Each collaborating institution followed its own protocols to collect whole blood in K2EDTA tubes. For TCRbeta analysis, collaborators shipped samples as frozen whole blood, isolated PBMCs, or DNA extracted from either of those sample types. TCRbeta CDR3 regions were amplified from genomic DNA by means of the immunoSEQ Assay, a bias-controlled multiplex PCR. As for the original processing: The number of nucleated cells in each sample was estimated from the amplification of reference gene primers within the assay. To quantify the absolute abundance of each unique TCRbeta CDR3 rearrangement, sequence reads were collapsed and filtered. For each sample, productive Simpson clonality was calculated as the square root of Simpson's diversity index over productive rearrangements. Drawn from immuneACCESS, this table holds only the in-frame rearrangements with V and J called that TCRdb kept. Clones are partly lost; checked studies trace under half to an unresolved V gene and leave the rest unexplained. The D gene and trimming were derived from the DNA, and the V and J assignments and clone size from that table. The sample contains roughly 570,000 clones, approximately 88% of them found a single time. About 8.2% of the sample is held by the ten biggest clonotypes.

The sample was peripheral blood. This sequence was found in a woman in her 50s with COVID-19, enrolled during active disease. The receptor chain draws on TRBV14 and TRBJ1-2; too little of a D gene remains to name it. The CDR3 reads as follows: CASSQGAVSNYGYTF. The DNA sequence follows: TGTGCCAGCAGCCAAGGCGCGGTTTCGAACTATGGCTACACCTTC.